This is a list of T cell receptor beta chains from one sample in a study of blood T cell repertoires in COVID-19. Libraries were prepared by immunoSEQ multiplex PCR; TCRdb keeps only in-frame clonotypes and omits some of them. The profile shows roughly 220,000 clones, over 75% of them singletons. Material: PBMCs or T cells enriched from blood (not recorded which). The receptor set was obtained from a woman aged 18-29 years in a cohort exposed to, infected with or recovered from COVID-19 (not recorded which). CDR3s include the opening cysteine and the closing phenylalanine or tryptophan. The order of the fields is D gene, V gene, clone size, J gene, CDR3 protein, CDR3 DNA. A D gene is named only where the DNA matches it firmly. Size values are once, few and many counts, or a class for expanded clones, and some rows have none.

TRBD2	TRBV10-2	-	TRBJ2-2	CANCQTSGRANTGELFF	TGCGCCAACTGTCAGACTAGCGGGAGGGCGAACACCGGGGAGCTGTTTTTT
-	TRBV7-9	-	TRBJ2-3	CASSLASDTQYF	TGTGCCAGCAGCTTAGCTTCTGATACGCAGTATTTT
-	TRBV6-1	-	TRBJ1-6	CASSAQPGLYNSPLHF	TGTGCCAGCAGTGCACAGCCGGGACTGTATAATTCACCCCTCCACTTT
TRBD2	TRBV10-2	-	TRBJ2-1	CASRGQRGSYNEQFF	TGCGCCAGCAGGGGGCAGCGGGGGTCCTACAATGAGCAGTTCTTC
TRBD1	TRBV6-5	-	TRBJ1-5	CASRHRGDQPQHF	TGTGCCAGCAGGCACAGGGGTGATCAGCCCCAGCATTTT
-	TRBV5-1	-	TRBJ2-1	CASSLASGSYNEQFF	TGCGCCAGCAGCTTGGCTAGTGGTTCCTACAATGAGCAGTTCTTC
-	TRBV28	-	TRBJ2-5	CASSPEEPEETQYF	TGTGCCAGCAGTCCCGAAGAGCCCGAGGAGACCCAGTACTTC
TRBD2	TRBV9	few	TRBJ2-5	CASSVGGLAGQETQYF	TGTGCCAGCAGCGTAGGGGGACTAGCGGGCCAAGAGACCCAGTACTTC
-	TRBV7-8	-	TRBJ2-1	CASSLGGSARHNEQFF	TGTGCCAGCAGCTTAGGAGGGTCGGCTAGGCACAATGAGCAGTTCTTC
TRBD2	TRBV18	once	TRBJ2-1	CASSPDTSANYNEQFF	TGTGCCAGCTCACCAGATACTAGCGCGAACTACAATGAGCAGTTCTTC
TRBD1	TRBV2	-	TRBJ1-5	CASSPQGANQPQHF	TGTGCCAGCAGTCCACAGGGGGCGAATCAGCCCCAGCATTTT
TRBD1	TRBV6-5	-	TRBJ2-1	CASSPGTVSYNEQFF	TGTGCCAGCAGTCCCGGGACAGTAAGCTACAATGAGCAGTTCTTC
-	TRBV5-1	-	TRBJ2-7	CASSQAYRSYEQYF	TGCGCCAGCAGCCAGGCGTACCGTTCCTACGAGCAGTACTTC
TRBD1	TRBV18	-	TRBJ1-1	CASSPTGGEAEAFF	TGTGCCAGCTCACCCACAGGGGGAGAAGCTGAAGCTTTCTTT
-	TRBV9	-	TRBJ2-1	CASSRTDEQFF	TGTGCCAGCAGCCGAACGGATGAGCAGTTCTTC
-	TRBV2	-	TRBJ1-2	CANQRESFYGYTF	TGTGCCAACCAAAGGGAGTCATTCTATGGCTACACCTTC
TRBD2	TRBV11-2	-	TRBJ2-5	CASSLALAGGETQYF	TGTGCCAGCAGCTTAGCATTAGCGGGGGGAGAGACCCAGTACTTC
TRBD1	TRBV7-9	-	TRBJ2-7	CASSYAQGASEQYF	TGTGCCAGCAGCTACGCCCAGGGGGCAAGCGAGCAGTACTTC
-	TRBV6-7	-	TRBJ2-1	CASSYPEEAGLNNEQFF	TGTGCCAGCAGTTACCCCGAGGAAGCGGGCCTTAACAATGAGCAGTTCTTC
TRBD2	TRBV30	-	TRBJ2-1	CAWDSGISSYNEQFF	TGTGCCTGGGATAGCGGGATCAGCTCCTACAATGAGCAGTTCTTC
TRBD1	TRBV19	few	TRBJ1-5	CASSNSGTGTSNQPQHF	TGTGCCAGTAGTAACTCCGGGACAGGGACTAGCAATCAGCCCCAGCATTTT
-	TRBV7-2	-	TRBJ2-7	CASSPQTETYEQYF	TGTGCCAGCAGCCCGCAGACAGAGACCTACGAGCAGTACTTC
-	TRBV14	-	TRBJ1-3	CASSPDPGHITTIYF	TGTGCCAGCAGCCCTGATCCGGGACACATTACCACCATATATTTT
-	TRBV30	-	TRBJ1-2	CAWSALPRVYGYTF	TGTGCCTGGAGTGCCCTCCCCCGGGTCTATGGCTACACCTTC
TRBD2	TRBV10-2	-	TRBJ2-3	CASSAASGGLSTDTQYF	TGCGCCAGCAGTGCGGCTAGCGGGGGCCTGAGCACAGATACGCAGTATTTT
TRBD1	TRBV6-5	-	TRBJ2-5	CASSRQGLQETQYF	TGTGCCAGCAGCCGACAGGGGCTCCAAGAGACCCAGTACTTC
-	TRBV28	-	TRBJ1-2	CASSFRSRVDTF	TGTGCCAGCAGTTTTCGGAGTAGAGTCGACACCTTC
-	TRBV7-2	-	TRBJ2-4	CASSPRGSPKNIQYF	TGTGCCAGCAGCCCGCGGGGAAGCCCCAAAAACATTCAGTACTTC
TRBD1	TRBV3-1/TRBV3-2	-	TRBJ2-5	CASSPPVAGGRETQYF	TGTGCCAGCAGCCCTCCGGTGGCAGGGGGCCGGGAGACCCAGTACTTC
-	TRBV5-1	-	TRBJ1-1	CASSLVVNTEAFF	TGCGCCAGCAGCTTGGTAGTGAACACTGAAGCTTTCTTT